The 32 T cell receptor beta chains given below trace back to one sample, sequenced in a study of blood T cell repertoires in COVID-19. Sequenced by immunoSEQ multiplex PCR; TCRdb stores in-frame clones only, minus some. The sample includes about 100,000 clones, roughly 92% seen only once; the top ten take 5.7%. Sequencing was performed on peripheral blood. All receptors come from a man aged 65 to 85 with acute or convalescent COVID-19.

This rearrangement joins TRBV20-1 to TRBJ2-3; 11 bases are a match to TRBD2. Germline CDR1 and CDR2: DFQATT and SNEGSKA (reference sequence). Trimming took 3 bases from V and 7 from J; bases not matched to a gene: 9. The CDR3 is 15 amino acids. DNA of the CDR3: TGCAGTGCTAGTTCGGTAGCGGGAGGGCCCCATACGCAGTATTTT. Translating gives CSASSVAGGPHTQYF.

The sample holds one count of this clone. This chain joins TRBV28 and TRBJ1-2; 8 positions match TRBD1. The CDR3 extends over 13 amino acids. The trim removed 8 bases at V and 6 bases at J, leaving 8 bases unmatched. From germline, CDR1 is MDHEN and CDR2 SYDVKM. Here the CDR3 DNA reads TGTGCCAGCCGTATACAGGGGGGGGATGGCTACACCTTC. It codes for CASRIQGGDGYTF.

The rearrangement uses TRBV5-4 and TRBJ1-5; possible D gene TRBD1, 6 bases. This CDR3 has 17 amino acids. CDR1 SGHNT and CDR2 YYREEE come from the germline V gene (reference sequence). V lost 2 bases and J 1 base, leaving 16 bases between the germline ends. CDR3 DNA sequence: TGTGCCAGCAGCTTTCAGACAGGAACGAGGAGCAATCAGCCCCAGCATTTT. The encoded protein is CASSFQTGTRSNQPQHF.

This sequence joins TRBV5-1 and TRBJ2-5, with 13 bases matching TRBD2. The CDR3 totals 17 residues. Germline V gene data show CDR1 as SGHRS and CDR2 as YFSETQ. V was pared by 3 bases and J by 0 bases, with 5 bases of the junction left unmatched. CDR3 amino acids: CASSSGLAGAYQETQYF. CDR3 nucleotide sequence: TGCGCCAGCAGCTCAGGACTAGCGGGAGCCTACCAAGAGACCCAGTACTTC.

This sequence joins TRBV6-5 and TRBJ2-5; TRBD1 agrees at 7 bases. CDR1 is MNHEY and CDR2 is SVGAGI in the germline V gene. With V trimmed by 4 bases and J by 7 bases, 9 bases remained unmatched. The CDR3 totals 14 residues. CDR3 sequence (DNA): TGTGCCAGCAGTTTCACAGGGGCCCTTGGGACCCAGTACTTC. This translates into CASSFTGALGTQYF.

J is TRBJ1-5 and V is TRBV2; 9 nucleotides match TRBD1. The CDR3 has 16 residues. Trimming removed 6 bases from V and 7 bases from J; junction bases left unmatched: 13. The germline CDR1 and CDR2 sequences are SNHLY and FYNNEI. CDR3 sequence reads: CASRPPGQGIWQPQHF. The CDR3 DNA reads TGTGCCAGCAGGCCGCCGGGACAGGGAATTTGGCAGCCCCAGCATTTT.

V gene TRBV3-1 (or the pseudogene TRBV3-2) combines with J gene TRBJ1-2; 7 bases match TRBD1. This CDR3 is built from 14 residues. Trimming at V came to 4 bases and at J to 2 bases, leaving 4 bases not matched to a gene. Germline-derived CDR1 and CDR2 are LGHDT and YNNKEL (reference sequence). CDR3 residues: CASSRVGGNYGYTF. DNA of the CDR3: TGTGCCAGCAGCCGAGTAGGGGGCAACTATGGCTACACCTTC.

J is TRBJ2-2 and V is TRBV7-3, with 9 nucleotides matching TRBD1. Germline values: CDR1 SGHTA, CDR2 FQGTGA. CDR3 length equals 14 residues. V trimming: 4 bases; J trimming: 4 bases; junction bases outside the gene matches: 1. CDR3 DNA: TGTGCCAGCAGCTGGGGACAGGGCACCGGGGAGCTGTTTTTT. The encoded protein is CASSWGQGTGELFF.

The V and J genes are TRBV7-9 and TRBJ1-1; 10 bases map to TRBD1. Trimming cost V 4 bases and J 5 bases; bases outside gene matches: 10. The CDR3 is made up of 16 amino acids. Germline CDR1 is SEHNR and CDR2 is FQNEAQ (reference sequence). The CDR3 nucleotides are TGTGCCAGCAGCTCCCTTCGACAGGGGGCGAGTACTGAAGCTTTCTTT. Translated: CASSSLRQGASTEAFF.

The chain couples TRBV6-6 to TRBJ1-1; D is unresolved. The germline V gene encodes CDR1 MNHNY and CDR2 SVGAGI (reference sequence). Trimming cost V 5 bases and J 7 bases, with 14 bases left between them. The CDR3 loop spans 13 amino acids. The CDR3 bases are TGTGCCAGCAGTCGTATCGCGGGCGGTGAAGCTTTCTTT. This encodes CASSRIAGGEAFF.

The rearrangement uses TRBV5-1 and TRBJ2-1; tentatively, D is TRBD2 (6 bases). This CDR3 region has 16 residues. V was trimmed by 0 bases and J by 6 bases, leaving 16 bases between them. Germline CDR1 and CDR2: SGHRS and YFSETQ. The CDR3 loop reads CASSLDDGRISNEQFF. The CDR3 nucleotides read TGCGCCAGCAGCTTGGACGACGGGAGAATTAGCAATGAGCAGTTCTTC.

This chain links TRBV7-9 with TRBJ1-3; D call uncertain. This CDR3 has 13 amino acids. The germline V and J ends were trimmed by 8 bases and 2 bases, with 10 bases remaining between them. CDR1 and CDR2 from the germline V gene are SEHNR and FQNEAQ (reference sequence). The CDR3, as DNA: TGTGCCAGCGGAAGCGGGACTGGAAACACCATATATTTT. Its protein product is CASGSGTGNTIYF.

The DNA of the CDR3 is TGTGCCAGCAGCGTAGCCGTAGCGGGAGAGTCTGAGCAGTTCTTC. It is translated as CASSVAVAGESEQFF. J is TRBJ2-1 and V is TRBV9; the match to TRBD2 covers 9 bases. Germline V gene sequence: CDR1 SGDLS, CDR2 YYNGEE. CDR3 length: 15 residues. Germline trimming cut 0 bases from V and 9 bases from J; bases unmatched to any gene: 7.

V gene TRBV29-1 combines with J gene TRBJ2-7; 10 bases line up with TRBD2. V lost 5 bases, J lost 3 bases, and 10 bases stayed unmatched. CDR1 and CDR2 from the germline V gene are SQVTM and ANQGSEA. The CDR3 runs 15 residues. The CDR3 here is CSVWQLAGVNYEQYF. DNA of the CDR3: TGCAGCGTTTGGCAGCTAGCGGGGGTGAACTACGAGCAGTACTTC.

The chain links TRBV15 to TRBJ2-5, with 11 bases identical to TRBD2. Germline CDR1 and CDR2: LNHNV and YYDKDF (reference sequence). The ends lost 0 bases at V and 1 base at J; junction bases unmatched: 7. The length of the CDR3 is 18 residues. DNA for the CDR3: TGTGCCACCAGCAGAGATAGTGGGACTAGCGGCCGCCAAGAGACCCAGTACTTC. The encoded protein is CATSRDSGTSGRQETQYF.

The chain uses TRBV29-1 and TRBJ2-2; a weak D match, TRBD2 (7 bases). Germline values: CDR1 SQVTM, CDR2 ANQGSEA. The ends were cut back, 3 bases at V and 7 bases at J, with 15 bases in the middle. The CDR3 consists of 14 residues. The CDR3 DNA sequence: TGCAGCGTTGAGTGGGGGGGCCGAAGCGGGGAGCTGTTTTTT. Translation: CSVEWGGRSGELFF.

The chain carries TRBV5-1 and TRBJ1-3; D is unclear. The V gene lost 4 bases and the J gene lost 2 bases, with 13 bases spanning the gap. Germline V lookup: CDR1 SGHRS, CDR2 YFSETQ. This CDR3 has 15 residues. CDR3 in amino acids: CASSQAPFPGNTIYF. CDR3 in DNA: TGCGCCAGCAGCCAAGCCCCATTTCCTGGAAACACCATATATTTT.

The rearrangement joins TRBV28 to TRBJ2-3; 11 bases line up with TRBD1. From germline, CDR1 is MDHEN and CDR2 SYDVKM. V shed 3 bases and J 4 bases; nucleotides not matched to a gene: 12. The CDR3 is 18 amino acids. In DNA form, the CDR3 reads TGTGCCAGCAGTTTTGGACAGGGGGCGGACCCATGGTCAGATACGCAGTATTTT. It specifies CASSFGQGADPWSDTQYF.

This clone occurred once. V usage is TRBV5-6 and J usage is TRBJ2-5; weak D call: TRBD1 (6 bases). V was trimmed by 2 bases and J by 1 base, leaving 15 bases between them. This CDR3 contains 16 residues. Germline CDR1 and CDR2: SGHDT and YYEEEE. The DNA for the CDR3 is TGTGCCAGCAGCTTCAGGGGATGGGGCTTCCAAGAGACCCAGTACTTC. It translates to CASSFRGWGFQETQYF. Complete variable domain (other parts from reference TRBV5-6 and TRBJ2-5): DAGVTQSPTHLIKTRGQQVTLRCSPKSGHDTVSWYQQALGQGPQFIFQYYEEEERQRGNFPDRFSGHQFPNYSSELNVNALLLGDSALYLCASSFRGWGFQETQYFGPGTRLLVL.

The CDR3 DNA is TGTGCCAGTAGTCCTCGGACAGGGCTGAATGAGCAGTTCTTC. This translates into CASSPRTGLNEQFF. This chain uses TRBV19 with TRBJ2-1, with 8 bases lining up with TRBD1. With V trimmed by 5 bases and J by 7 bases, 7 bases remained unmatched. Germline V gene lookup returns CDR1 LNHDA and CDR2 SQIVND (reference sequence). This CDR3 contains 14 residues.

The chain combines TRBV25-1 with TRBJ1-1; TRBD1 aligns across 7 bases. Germline V gene data show CDR1 as MGHDK and CDR2 as SYGVNS. V gave up 4 bases and J gave up 5 bases; unmatched junction bases: 7. The CDR3 length is 14 residues. CDR3 protein: CASSARGRQTEAFF. In nucleotides, the CDR3 is TGTGCCAGCAGTGCAAGGGGGCGTCAGACTGAAGCTTTCTTT.

This chain links TRBV6-5 with TRBJ1-4, with D unclear. Trimming removed 6 bases at V and 5 bases at J, with 10 bases between. This CDR3 spans 13 amino acids. Germline loops: CDR1 MNHEY, CDR2 SVGAGI. CDR3 amino acids: CASRPGGNEKLFF. The CDR3 region has the DNA TGTGCCAGCAGACCTGGAGGGAATGAAAAACTGTTTTTT.

The J gene is TRBJ2-1, the V gene TRBV27; a weak D match, TRBD1 (5 bases). The V end was cut by 0 bases, the J end by 5 bases, with 11 bases between. In germline, CDR1 is MNHEY, CDR2 SMNVEV (reference sequence). This CDR3 has 15 residues. The CDR3 DNA reads as TGTGCCAGCAGTTTATCGATGGGGCCCAACAATGAGCAGTTCTTC. Its protein product is CASSLSMGPNNEQFF.

CDR3 sequence (DNA): TGTGCCAGCAGCACCGGGACAGCTGGAAACACCATATATTTT. Amino acid sequence: CASSTGTAGNTIYF. The rearrangement links TRBV5-6 to TRBJ1-3; TRBD1 matches 7 bases. Trimming removed 4 bases from V and 2 bases from J; junction bases left unmatched: 3. The CDR3 length is 14 residues. Germline V CDR1 and CDR2: SGHDT, YYEEEE.

The V gene is TRBV7-9, the J gene TRBJ2-1; D is perhaps TRBD1 (5 bases). Germline assignment: CDR1 SEHNR and CDR2 FQNEAQ (reference sequence). The CDR3 is 14 residues long. V was pared by 5 bases and J by 9 bases, with 17 bases between. CDR3 bases: TGTGCCAGCAGCCAGGGCACAGGCGCTAGTGAGCAGTTCTTC. This sequence encodes CASSQGTGASEQFF.

The chain joins TRBV5-1 to TRBJ2-2; 11 bases line up with TRBD2. V lost 8 bases, J lost 2 bases, and 8 bases stayed unmatched. The CDR3 runs to 16 residues. Looked up from germline, CDR1 is SGHRS and CDR2 is YFSETQ. CDR3 loop: CARTTSGRFNTGELFF. DNA for the CDR3: TGCGCCAGGACCACTAGCGGGAGATTCAACACCGGGGAGCTGTTTTTT.

The chain links TRBV10-1 to TRBJ2-1; a possible D gene is TRBD2 (5 bases). The CDR3 totals 13 residues. The V end was cut by 4 bases, the J end by 2 bases, with 6 bases between. The V gene's germline CDR1 is WNHNN and CDR2 SYGVQD (reference sequence). The DNA for the CDR3 is TGCGCCAGCAGTGTCGGGACCTACAATGAGCAGTTCTTC. Amino acid sequence: CASSVGTYNEQFF.

J is TRBJ2-7 and V is TRBV27; D unresolved. Germline V gene lookup returns CDR1 MNHEY and CDR2 SMNVEV (reference sequence). V lost 0 bases and J 3 bases, leaving 3 bases between the germline ends. This CDR3 has 12 residues. The CDR3 nucleotides are TGTGCCAGCAGTTTATCCGGCTACGAGCAGTACTTC. This sequence encodes CASSLSGYEQYF.

The chain carries TRBV4-1 and TRBJ2-7; unclear D gene. Trimming removed 1 base from V and 1 base from J, with 17 bases in between. This CDR3 has 17 residues. The germline V gene has CDR1 MGHRA and CDR2 YSYEKL. In nucleotides, the CDR3 is TGCGCCAGCAGCCAAGCCCTGACTTCCACCGCTTCCTACGAGCAGTACTTC. It is translated as CASSQALTSTASYEQYF.

J is TRBJ2-2 and V is TRBV7-3; 8 nucleotides match TRBD1. CDR1 is SGHTA, CDR2 FQGTGA, per germline. V gave up 0 bases and J gave up 1 base; unmatched junction bases: 1. This CDR3 has 16 residues. CDR3 amino acids: CASSLTGQGNTGELFF. In DNA form, the CDR3 reads TGTGCCAGCAGCTTAACTGGACAGGGGAACACCGGGGAGCTGTTTTTT.

The chain links TRBV4-3 to TRBJ1-4; 7 bases are shared with TRBD1. The CDR3 has 15 residues. Germline V lookup: CDR1 LGHNA, CDR2 YSLEER. V lost 3 bases and J lost 8; bases outside the gene matches: 9. This CDR3 is CASSHPGQVQEKLFF. The CDR3 DNA reads as TGCGCCAGCAGCCACCCCGGACAGGTACAGGAAAAACTGTTTTTT.

The J gene is TRBJ2-7, the V gene TRBV13; 8 positions agree with TRBD2. Germline loops: CDR1 PRHDT, CDR2 FYEKMQ (reference sequence). V lost 5 bases to trimming and J lost 4 bases; unmatched junction nucleotides: 10. The CDR3 has 15 residues. The CDR3 loop reads CASSPRLAGQYEQYF. The CDR3 DNA reads as TGTGCCAGCAGCCCCAGGCTAGCGGGTCAGTACGAGCAGTACTTC.